Listed below are T cell receptor beta chains from one sample, sequenced in a study of regulatory T cells in long-lasting Graves disease. In TCRdb, the multiplex PCR reads were re-called with MiXCR into one record per CDR3 protein. The table includes about 540,000 distinct CDR3 sequences, about 14% detected once. These same records also appear under a second study, on T cells in Graves' hyperthyroidism and ophthalmopathy.

The sample consisted of peripheral blood mononuclear cells (PBMCs), taken at new diagnosis, from a patient treated with antithyroid drugs. These receptors were taken from a man under 40 with Graves disease. Each CDR3 is given with its conserved first and last residue. Each record gives: CDR3 protein, J gene, V gene.

CASSQGRVFYGYTF TRBJ1-2 TRBV3-1
CASSPLRGTNTEAFF TRBJ1-1 TRBV28
CAISESNDRPEYF TRBJ1-3 TRBV10-3
CASSAAPENTGELFF TRBJ2-2 TRBV28
CASSQDPGGRTGELFF TRBJ2-2 TRBV14
CASSLDRKGKNIQYF TRBJ2-4 TRBV5-1
CAWRGYSNQPQHF TRBJ1-5 TRBV30
CASSLRDLGTTDTQYF TRBJ2-3 TRBV5-1
CASDRVRETQYF TRBJ2-5 TRBV6-1
CASSLVAAEHEQYF TRBJ2-7 TRBV5-6
CASSWAGLAWNTGELFF TRBJ2-2 TRBV5-1
CSVRFTGGGNQPQHF TRBJ1-5 TRBV29-1
CATSRTSGRTYNEQFF TRBJ2-1 TRBV24-1
CASSLAQSSFREQFF TRBJ2-1 TRBV7-9
CASSPLSSGRVNEQFF TRBJ2-1 TRBV5-1
CASSFGQASTDTQYF TRBJ2-3 TRBV12-3/TRBV12-4
CASRTGGARGELFF TRBJ2-2 TRBV30
CATRTSGITDTQYF TRBJ2-3 TRBV6-2/TRBV6-3
CASSAEGRGYNEQFF TRBJ2-1 TRBV9
CASSHGNSAAFF TRBJ2-1 TRBV5-6
CASSLVTSGGEQYF TRBJ2-7 TRBV5-1
CASSIDTRGGVTQYF TRBJ2-3 TRBV19
CASGRPGTAGETQYF TRBJ2-5 TRBV12-5
CASSHGTVISYEQYF TRBJ2-7 TRBV4-1
CASSLAGADGELFF TRBJ2-2 TRBV7-9
CASSPPRKGNTEAFF TRBJ1-1 TRBV9
CATRPGYLYEQYF TRBJ2-7 TRBV27
CASSLRGHTEAFF TRBJ1-1 TRBV12-3/TRBV12-4
CASSLDSGQGYGYTF TRBJ1-2 TRBV5-1
CASSVNFKETQYF TRBJ2-5 TRBV2
CASSYGTSGQETQYF TRBJ2-5 TRBV5-1
CASSQASLSNEQFF TRBJ2-1 TRBV3-1
CATSDPAVSGRARDTQYF TRBJ2-3 TRBV24-1
CASSHSTDPNEKLFF TRBJ1-4 TRBV18
CASSPPVWDSYEQYF TRBJ2-7 TRBV13
CASSLESRRGSPLHF TRBJ1-6 TRBV5-4
CAWSQLAGIYEQYF TRBJ2-7 TRBV30
CASSLAWQQPQHF TRBJ1-5 TRBV7-9
CASSLDTTGSSQYF TRBJ2-3 TRBV11-2
CASSITPGPTYSNQPQHF TRBJ1-5 TRBV19
CSARYPGGETQYF TRBJ2-5 TRBV20-1
CATSDSVGQPQHF TRBJ1-5 TRBV24-1
CASSIYAGTSGNNEQFF TRBJ2-1 TRBV19
CASSYRASGSADTQYF TRBJ2-3 TRBV6-5
CSVEFLAGAGENIQYF TRBJ2-4 TRBV29-1